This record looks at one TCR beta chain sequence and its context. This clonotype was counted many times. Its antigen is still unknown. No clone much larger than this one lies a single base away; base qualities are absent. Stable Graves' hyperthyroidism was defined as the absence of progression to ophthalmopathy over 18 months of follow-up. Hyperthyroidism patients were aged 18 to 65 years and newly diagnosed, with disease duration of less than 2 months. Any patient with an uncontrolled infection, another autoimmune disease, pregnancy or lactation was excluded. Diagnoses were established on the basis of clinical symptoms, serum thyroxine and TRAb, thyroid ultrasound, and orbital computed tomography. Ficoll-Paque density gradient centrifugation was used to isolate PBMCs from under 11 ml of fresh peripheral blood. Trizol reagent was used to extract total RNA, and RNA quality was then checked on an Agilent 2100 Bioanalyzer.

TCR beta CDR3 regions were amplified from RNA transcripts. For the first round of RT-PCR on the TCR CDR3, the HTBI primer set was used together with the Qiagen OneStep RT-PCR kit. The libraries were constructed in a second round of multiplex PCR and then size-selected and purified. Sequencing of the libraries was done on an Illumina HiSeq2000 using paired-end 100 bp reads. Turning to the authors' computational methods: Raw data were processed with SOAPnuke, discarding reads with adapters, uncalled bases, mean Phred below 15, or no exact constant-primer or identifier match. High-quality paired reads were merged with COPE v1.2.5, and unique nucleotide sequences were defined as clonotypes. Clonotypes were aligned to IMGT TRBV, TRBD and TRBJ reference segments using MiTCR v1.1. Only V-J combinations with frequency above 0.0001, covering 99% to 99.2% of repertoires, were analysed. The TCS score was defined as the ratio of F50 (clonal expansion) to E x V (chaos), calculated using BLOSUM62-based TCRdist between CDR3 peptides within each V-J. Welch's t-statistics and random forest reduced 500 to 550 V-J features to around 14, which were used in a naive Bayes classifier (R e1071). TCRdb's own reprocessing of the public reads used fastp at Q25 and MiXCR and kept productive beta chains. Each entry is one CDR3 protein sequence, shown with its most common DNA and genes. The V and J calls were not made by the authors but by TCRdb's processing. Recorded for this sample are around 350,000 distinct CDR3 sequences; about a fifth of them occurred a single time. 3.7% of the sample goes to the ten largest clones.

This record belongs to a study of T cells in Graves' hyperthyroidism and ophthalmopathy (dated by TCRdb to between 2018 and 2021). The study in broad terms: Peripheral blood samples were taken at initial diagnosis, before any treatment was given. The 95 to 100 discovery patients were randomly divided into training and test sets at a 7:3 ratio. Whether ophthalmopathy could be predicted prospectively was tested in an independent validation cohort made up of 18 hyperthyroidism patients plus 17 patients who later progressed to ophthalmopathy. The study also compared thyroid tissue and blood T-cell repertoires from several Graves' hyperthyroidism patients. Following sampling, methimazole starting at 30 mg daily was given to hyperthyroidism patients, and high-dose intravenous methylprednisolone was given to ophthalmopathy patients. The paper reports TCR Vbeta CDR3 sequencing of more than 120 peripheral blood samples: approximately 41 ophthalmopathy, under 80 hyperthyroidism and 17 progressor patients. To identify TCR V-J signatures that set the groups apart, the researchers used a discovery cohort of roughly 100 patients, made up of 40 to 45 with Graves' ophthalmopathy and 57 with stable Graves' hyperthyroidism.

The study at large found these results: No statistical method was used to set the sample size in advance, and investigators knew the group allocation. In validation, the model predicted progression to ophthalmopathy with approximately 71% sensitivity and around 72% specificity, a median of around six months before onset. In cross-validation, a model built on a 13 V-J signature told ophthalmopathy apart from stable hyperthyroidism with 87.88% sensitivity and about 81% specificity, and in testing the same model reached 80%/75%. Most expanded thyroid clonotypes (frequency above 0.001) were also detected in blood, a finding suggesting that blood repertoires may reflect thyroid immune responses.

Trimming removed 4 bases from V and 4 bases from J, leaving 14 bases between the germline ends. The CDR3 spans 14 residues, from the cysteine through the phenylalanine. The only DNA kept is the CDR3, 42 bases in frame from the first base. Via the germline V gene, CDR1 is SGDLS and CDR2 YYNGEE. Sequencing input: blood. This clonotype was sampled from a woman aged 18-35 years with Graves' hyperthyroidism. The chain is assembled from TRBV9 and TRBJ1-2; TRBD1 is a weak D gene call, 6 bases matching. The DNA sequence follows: TGTGCCAGCAGCTCTGGGACAACCGTCTATGGCTACACCTTC. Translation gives CASSSGTTVYGYTF.